Listed below are T cell receptor beta chains from one sample, sequenced in a study of Ad26.COV2.S vaccination and SARS-CoV-2 variants. Generated by immunoSEQ multiplex PCR, the TCRdb table keeps only in-frame clones and is missing some. The data show about 390,000 clones, 80% to 95% seen once. The sequenced sample was peripheral blood, obtained in a trial of Ad26.COV2.S vaccine versus placebo. The receptors come from a person aged 18-60 years who received the Ad26.COV2.S COVID-19 vaccine or a placebo. Each CDR3 is given with its conserved first and last residue. A D gene is named only where the DNA matches it firmly. Clone size, where shown, is once, few, many, or a class for clones that have expanded.

clone_size,v_call,d_call,j_call,cdr3_nt,cdr3_aa
few,TRBV19,TRBD1,TRBJ1-5,TGTGCCAGTAGTATAGGTGGCAGGGGGGGCAATCAGCCCCAGCATTTT,CASSIGGRGGNQPQHF
-,TRBV19,TRBD1,TRBJ2-7,TGTGCCAGTAGTCTCCGACAGGGGAAATACTACGAGCAGTACTTC,CASSLRQGKYYEQYF
-,TRBV7-2,-,TRBJ1-1,TGTGCCAGCAGCTTAGAAGCATCGGGGTGGGCTTTCTTT,CASSLEASGWAFF
few,TRBV5-5,-,TRBJ2-7,TGTGCCAGCAGCTTGGTGGGCCCTACAGACTACGAGCAGTACTTC,CASSLVGPTDYEQYF
-,TRBV7-9,-,TRBJ2-5,TGTGCCAGCAGCTTAGCGGGGGGCACAGAGACCCAGTACTTC,CASSLAGGTETQYF
-,TRBV19,TRBD1,TRBJ2-7,TGTGCCAGTAGTTTCTCCGGGACAGGGTCGACGTACGAGCAGTACTTC,CASSFSGTGSTYEQYF
-,TRBV23-1,-,TRBJ1-2,TGCGCCAGCAGTCAATCGGAGGGGGAGGATGGCTACACCTTC,CASSQSEGEDGYTF
-,TRBV3-1/TRBV3-2,-,TRBJ2-3,TGTGCCAGCTTCCAGGGGACTAGCACAGATACGCAGTATTTT,CASFQGTSTDTQYF
-,TRBV5-1,-,TRBJ1-1,TGCGCCAGCAGCTACCAGGCCTCGAACACTGAAGCTTTCTTT,CASSYQASNTEAFF
-,TRBV5-8,TRBD1,TRBJ1-1,TGTGCCAGCAGCTTGGGACAGGGGAGCACTGAAGCTTTCTTT,CASSLGQGSTEAFF
-,TRBV30,TRBD1,TRBJ1-1,TGTGCCTGGACCCTGGGGGGGACAGGGAACACTGAAGCTTTCTTT,CAWTLGGTGNTEAFF
-,TRBV7-2,-,TRBJ1-2,TGTGCCAGCAGTCCAGGAAACTATGGCTACACCTTC,CASSPGNYGYTF
-,TRBV10-1,-,TRBJ1-4,TGCGCCAGCAGTGAGACGCAGGGGAATGAAAAACTGTTTTTT,CASSETQGNEKLFF
-,TRBV4-1,TRBD2,TRBJ2-1,TGCGCCAGCAGCTACACTAGCGGGGGGGCCGGGTACAATGAGCAGTTCTTC,CASSYTSGGAGYNEQFF
-,TRBV3-1/TRBV3-2,-,TRBJ1-1,TGTGCCAGCAGCTTAAGACAGGTGAACACTGAAGCTTTCTTT,CASSLRQVNTEAFF
-,TRBV11-2,-,TRBJ1-2,TGTGCCAGCAGCTTAGTGGGGGTTCCCAGCTATGGCTACACCTTC,CASSLVGVPSYGYTF
-,TRBV27,TRBD1,TRBJ2-7,TGTGCCAGCAGTGTTGGGACAGGGGCCTTGGAGCAGTACTTC,CASSVGTGALEQYF
-,TRBV7-9,-,TRBJ1-1,TGTGCCAGCAGCTTAGCGCTTTTAACAGCAGGGAACACTGAAGCTTTCTTT,CASSLALLTAGNTEAFF
-,TRBV7-9,-,TRBJ1-6,TGTGCCAGCAGCCTAAAAGGGGGGGATTCACCCCTCCACTTT,CASSLKGGDSPLHF
-,TRBV14,TRBD1,TRBJ2-7,TGTGCCAGCAGCCAAGTCCAGGGGGCATACGAGCAGTACTTC,CASSQVQGAYEQYF
-,TRBV7-9,-,TRBJ2-5,TGTGCCAGCAGCTTGGTCGGGGGTCTGAAGTCCCAGGAGACCCAGTACTTC,CASSLVGGLKSQETQYF
-,TRBV7-9,-,TRBJ1-1,TGTGCCAGCAGCTTAGGAACCGGGGGGGACACTGAAGCTTTCTTT,CASSLGTGGDTEAFF
once,TRBV25-1,-,TRBJ1-3,TGTGCCAGCAGTGAATTACCGGATCGGGGTTTAGGAAACACCATATATTTT,CASSELPDRGLGNTIYF
-,TRBV28,-,TRBJ2-5,TGTGCCAGCAGTCAGGGATTCCAAGAGACCCAGTACTTC,CASSQGFQETQYF
-,TRBV28,-,TRBJ2-7,TGTGCCAGCAGCCGGGGTCCCCCCTACGAGCAGTACTTC,CASSRGPPYEQYF
once,TRBV14,-,TRBJ1-2,TGTGCCAGCAGCCAAGAAGGGGGAATTTATGGCTACACCTTC,CASSQEGGIYGYTF
-,TRBV6-5,TRBD2,TRBJ2-7,TGTGCCAGCAGTTACTCGATAACTAGCGGGGGCTACGAGCAGTACTTC,CASSYSITSGGYEQYF
-,TRBV5-6,-,TRBJ2-2,TGTGCCAGCAGCTTGGGGGTACAGGGTTACACCGGGGAGCTGTTTTTT,CASSLGVQGYTGELFF
-,TRBV9,-,TRBJ1-2,TGTGCCAGCAGCGTAGACCCCCTCTCCGGGGAGGATGGCTACACCTTC,CASSVDPLSGEDGYTF
-,TRBV7-8,-,TRBJ1-5,TGTGCCAGCAGCGGAACAGGGTCTATTCAGCCCCAGCATTTT,CASSGTGSIQPQHF
-,TRBV5-6,TRBD2,TRBJ2-5,TGTGCCAGCATCGATGGGTCTAGCGGCCAAGAGACCCAGTACTTC,CASIDGSSGQETQYF
-,TRBV4-3,-,TRBJ1-1,TGCGCCAGCAGCCCGACTCTTGGGGGGGGCACTGAAGCTTTCTTT,CASSPTLGGGTEAFF
-,TRBV10-3,-,TRBJ2-7,TGTGCCATCAGTCTATCGGAAAGCTACGAGCAGTACTTC,CAISLSESYEQYF
-,TRBV5-1,-,TRBJ1-2,TGCGCCAGCAGACCCTCATCCGGGACATCTTATGGCTACACCTTC,CASRPSSGTSYGYTF
once,TRBV3-1/TRBV3-2,-,TRBJ2-1,TGTGCCAGCAGCCAAGGGAAGGGGAGCTCCTACAATGAGCAGTTCTTC,CASSQGKGSSYNEQFF
-,TRBV5-6,-,TRBJ1-3,TGTGCCAGCAGCTTGGAGGGAAAAGCTGGAAACACCATATATTTT,CASSLEGKAGNTIYF
-,TRBV5-1,TRBD1,TRBJ1-6,TGCGCCAGCAGCCAAGGGACAGGCAATAATTCACCCCTCCACTTT,CASSQGTGNNSPLHF
few,TRBV18,-,TRBJ2-7,TGTGCCAGCCGGGGGGCATTGGGTGAGCAGTACTTC,CASRGALGEQYF
-,TRBV7-9,-,TRBJ2-7,TGTGCCAGCAGCATAAGTCAGACAGTTTTGGACGAGCAGTACTTC,CASSISQTVLDEQYF
-,TRBV7-2,TRBD1,TRBJ1-5,TGTGCCAGCAGCTTAGCACTGACAGGGAGTTTAGGGCAGCCCCAGCATTTT,CASSLALTGSLGQPQHF
-,TRBV6-5,TRBD1,TRBJ1-1,TGTGCCAGCAGTTACTCTTTAGGGGGCGGGAACACTGAAGCTTTCTTT,CASSYSLGGGNTEAFF
-,TRBV12-5,-,TRBJ2-7,TGTGCTAGTGGCCAAGGGGCCAGATACGAGCAGTACTTC,CASGQGARYEQYF
-,TRBV28,-,TRBJ2-7,TGTGCCAGCAGTTTATGGTCTTCTCCCATCTCCTACGAGCAGTACTTC,CASSLWSSPISYEQYF
once,TRBV4-1,-,TRBJ2-5,TGCGCCAGCAGCCAAGCTGGGGGCCTAAAAATTAGTAACTTC,CASSQAGGLKISNF
-,TRBV5-1,TRBD1,TRBJ2-7,TGCGCCAGCAGCACCGGGACAGGGAGCACCTACGAGCAGTACTTC,CASSTGTGSTYEQYF
-,TRBV15,-,TRBJ1-1,TGTGCCACCAGCAGAGATCGTGCAGGGGCAATGAACACTGAAGCTTTCTTT,CATSRDRAGAMNTEAFF
-,TRBV10-3,-,TRBJ2-7,TGTGCCATCAGCGGGTTTCCCTACGAGCAGTACTTC,CAISGFPYEQYF
many,TRBV28,-,TRBJ2-7,TGTGCCAGCAGTTTACCCCTACTCGGAGCGGGTATCTCCTACGAGCAGTACTTC,CASSLPLLGAGISYEQYF
-,TRBV6-6,-,TRBJ1-2,TGTGCCAGCAGTTCGAACGTATGGGGTGACTATGGCTACACCTTC,CASSSNVWGDYGYTF
-,TRBV27,-,TRBJ2-3,TGTGCCAGCAGTTGGTATTCGGGGGGCAGGGATACGCAGTATTTT,CASSWYSGGRDTQYF
few,TRBV7-9,-,TRBJ2-7,TGTGCCAGCACCCTTGCCGGAGTAAGCGAGCAGTACTTC,CASTLAGVSEQYF
once,TRBV19,-,TRBJ2-5,TGTGCCAGTAGTATAGTCTTCGGGCGCTCAGGGGGGCGCCAAGAGACCCAGTACTTC,CASSIVFGRSGGRQETQYF
-,TRBV6-2/TRBV6-3,-,TRBJ2-7,TGTGCCAGCAGTCAACAGGGTTACGAGCAGTACTTC,CASSQQGYEQYF
once,TRBV11-2,TRBD2,TRBJ2-1,TGTGCCAGCAGCTTAGATACACTAGCGGGGGGGTATCAGTTCTTC,CASSLDTLAGGYQFF
-,TRBV10-3,TRBD1,TRBJ1-6,TGTGCCATCAGTGACCCGGGACAGGGTGGTAGTTCACCCCTCCACTTT,CAISDPGQGGSSPLHF
-,TRBV25-1,-,TRBJ2-2,TGTGCCAGCAGTGAAGTCCCCCGACAGAGACCGAACACCGGGGAGCTGTTTTTT,CASSEVPRQRPNTGELFF
-,TRBV29-1,TRBD1,TRBJ1-5,TGCAGCGTTGAAGATCAGGGACAGGGAAGTCAGCCCCAGCATTTT,CSVEDQGQGSQPQHF